Following are 6 T cell receptor beta chains from one sample sequenced in a study of T cell responses to AZD1222 COVID-19 vaccine. Clones were read by immunoSEQ multiplex PCR, and TCRdb kept only the in-frame ones, dropping some. The sample holds 170,000 or so clones; more than 85% are singletons and the top ten take about 0.9%. The input for sequencing was peripheral blood, taken on day 0 of AZD1222 vaccination. These receptors all come from an adult in good health.

The chain couples TRBV11-3 to TRBJ2-3; 9 bases map to TRBD2. V shed 1 base and J 5 bases; nucleotides not matched to a gene: 10. The CDR3 is 17 amino acids. The germline V gene encodes CDR1 SGHNT and CDR2 YENEEA. The CDR3 reads CASSLGVASGEGDTQYF. DNA of the CDR3: TGTGCCAGCAGCTTAGGGGTCGCTAGCGGGGAAGGAGATACGCAGTATTTT.

CDR3 protein: CASSRGGNGYTF. The DNA for the CDR3 is TGTGCCAGCAGCCGAGGTGGGAATGGCTACACCTTC. The rearrangement joins TRBV3-1 (or the pseudogene TRBV3-2) to TRBJ1-2; D gene unclear. CDR3 length: 12 residues. Germline V gives CDR1 LGHDT, CDR2 YNNKEL (reference sequence). Trimming took off 4 bases at V and 6 bases at J, with 9 bases between the two ends.

The V call is TRBV5-1, the J call TRBJ1-6, with D perhaps matching TRBD1 (5 bases). The CDR3 sequence is 15 residues long. Germline V gene sequence: CDR1 SGHRS, CDR2 YFSETQ. V gave up 4 bases and J gave up 8 bases, with 16 bases separating them. CDR3 nucleotides: TGCGCCAGCAGCCCGGACCCGGGGGTAGATTCACCCCTCCACTTT. Translating gives CASSPDPGVDSPLHF.

The chain joins TRBV6-5 to TRBJ2-7; D is perhaps TRBD1 (6 bases). V lost 7 bases and J lost 0, with 13 bases in between. The CDR3 totals 14 residues. CDR1 MNHEY and CDR2 SVGAGI come from the germline V gene. The CDR3 loop reads CASTPGQASYEQYF. Written as DNA, the CDR3 is TGTGCCAGCACCCCGGGACAAGCCTCCTACGAGCAGTACTTC.

The V call is TRBV7-2, the J call TRBJ1-4; 9 bases match TRBD1. Germline-derived CDR1 and CDR2 are SGHTA and FQGNSA. The CDR3 consists of 16 residues. V gave up 2 bases and J gave up 1 base; unmatched junction bases: 2. The CDR3: CASSLRGQGTNEKLFF. CDR3 coding DNA: TGTGCCAGCAGCTTAAGGGGACAGGGAACTAATGAAAAACTGTTTTTT.

The chain is built from TRBV21-1 and TRBJ2-5; TRBD2 is the table's D call and was not checked against the DNA. TRBV21-1 is designated a pseudogene. The length of the CDR3 is 17 residues. DNA of the CDR3: TGTGCCAGCAGCAAATTCCGAAGAACTAGCGGCCAAGAGACCCAGTACTTC. Translated: CASSKFRRTSGQETQYF.